This T cell receptor (beta chain) was sequenced during a study of blood T cell repertoires in COVID-19. Clones were sequenced by immunoSEQ multiplex PCR, and TCRdb holds only the in-frame ones, with some missing. The data hold about 47,000 clones, with just under 90% observed a single time. This CDR3 has 14 amino acids. V was clipped by 1 base and J by 3 bases, with 10 bases between them. The germline CDR1 and CDR2 sequences are LGHDT and YNNKEL (reference sequence). J is TRBJ2-7 and V is TRBV3-1 (or the pseudogene TRBV3-2); D call uncertain. The sequence was obtained from an older man with active or convalescent COVID-19. What was sequenced was peripheral blood. In DNA form, the CDR3 reads TGTGCCAGCAGCCAAGGCCGAGTTCACTACGAGCAGTACTTC. This gives the protein CASSQGRVHYEQYF.